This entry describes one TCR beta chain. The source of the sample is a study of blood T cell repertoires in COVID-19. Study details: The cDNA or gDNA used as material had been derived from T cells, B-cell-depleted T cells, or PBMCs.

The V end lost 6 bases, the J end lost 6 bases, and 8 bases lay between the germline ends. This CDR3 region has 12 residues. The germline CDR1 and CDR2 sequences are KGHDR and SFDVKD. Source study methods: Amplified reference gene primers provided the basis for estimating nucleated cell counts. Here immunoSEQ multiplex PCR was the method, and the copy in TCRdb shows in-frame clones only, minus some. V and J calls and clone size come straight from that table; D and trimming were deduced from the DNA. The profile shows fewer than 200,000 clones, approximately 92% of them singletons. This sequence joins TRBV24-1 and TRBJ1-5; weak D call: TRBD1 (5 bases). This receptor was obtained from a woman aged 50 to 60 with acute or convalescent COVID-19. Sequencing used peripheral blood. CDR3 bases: TGTGCCACCAGTAGGGGTAGTCAGCCCCAGCATTTT. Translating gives CATSRGSQPQHF.